Below, 3 T cell receptor beta chains from the same sample are listed, as sequenced in a study of T cells in Graves' hyperthyroidism and ophthalmopathy. From RNA transcripts, TCR beta CDR3 regions were amplified. TCR CDR3 regions were first amplified by RT-PCR with HTBI primers. Each CDR3 protein gets one entry after TCRdb re-called the multiplex PCR reads with MiXCR. The sample contains more than 500,000 distinct CDR3 sequences, over 35% of which appear only once. The material sequenced was peripheral blood or thyroid tissue (not recorded which). The source of these receptors is an adult woman with Graves' disease, either hyperthyroidism or ophthalmopathy (not recorded which).

CDR3 residues: CAISRQGPDEKLFF. The CDR3 coding sequence is TGTGCCATCAGCCGACAGGGTCCTGATGAAAAACTGTTTTTT. The chain recombines TRBV10-3 with TRBJ1-4; 7 positions agree with TRBD1. Germline V gene sequence: CDR1 ENHRY, CDR2 SYGVKD. Unmatched junction bases numbered 7, after V lost 6 bases and J lost 6 bases. This CDR3 is built from 14 residues.

The rearrangement joins TRBV30 to TRBJ1-1, with 7 bases that match TRBD1. J was trimmed by 1 base and V by 4 bases; bases with no gene match: 3. CDR1 is GTSNPN and CDR2 is SVGIG in the germline V gene (reference sequence). The CDR3 loop spans 13 amino acids. The CDR3 DNA reads as TGTGCCTGGAAGACAGGGCAGAACACTGAAGCTTTCTTT. This gives the protein CAWKTGQNTEAFF.

The V call is TRBV24-1, the J call TRBJ1-1; 9 nucleotides match TRBD1. The junction had 5 bases not matched to a gene; V was cut back by 3 bases and J by 10 bases. Germline V gene data show CDR1 as KGHDR and CDR2 as SFDVKD. This CDR3 spans 13 amino acids. The CDR3 here is CATSDRDREAAFF. The CDR3 DNA sequence: TGTGCCACCAGTGATCGGGACAGGGAAGCAGCTTTCTTT.